This T cell receptor beta chain derives from a study of response to subunit inactivated influenza vaccine. Broader study findings: Few new T cells, the authors suggested, are recruited by each seasonal influenza vaccination.

Each CDR3 protein is one row after TCRdb ran MiXCR on the RT-PCR reads. The table records 400,000 to 650,000 distinct CDR3 sequences, 6.5% to 8% of them present only once. Germline assignment: CDR1 LGHDT and CDR2 YNNKEL (reference sequence). The CDR3 sequence is 13 residues long. V was cut by 8 bases and J by 0 bases, with 9 bases left in between. As to this clonotype: Its antigen is unidentified.

The receptor's source is a man between 45 and 75 years old who received an inactivated influenza vaccine. The source material was PBMCs from blood, sampled 23 months after vaccination. This chain links TRBV3-1 with TRBJ2-3, with unresolved D. CDR3 sequence reads: CASGQASTDTQYF. Here the CDR3 DNA reads TGTGCCAGCGGGCAAGCTAGCACAGATACGCAGTATTTT.